The rows below give T cell receptor beta chains drawn from one sample of a study of blood T cell repertoires in COVID-19. Some clones are missing from TCRdb's copy, which holds only in-frame ones; the method was immunoSEQ multiplex PCR. The data contain 250,000 to 300,000 clones, around 78% of them seen just once; the ten biggest clones take up 4.6%. What was sequenced was peripheral blood. These receptors all come from a man aged 55 to 69 who had recovered from COVID-19. Each CDR3 is given with its conserved first and last residue. D genes are given only for firm matches. Clone size is not always given. Where it is, it says once, few, many or a class for expanded clones.

d_gene: -; j_gene: TRBJ1-1; v_gene: TRBV7-2; abundance: -; CDR3nt: TGTGCCAGCAGCCCCGGGACATTTGGGGTGGCTTTCTTT; CDR3aa: CASSPGTFGVAFF
d_gene: -; j_gene: TRBJ2-7; v_gene: TRBV6-1; abundance: -; CDR3nt: TGTGCCAGCAGTGAAGCCCCTGGCCTGGAGCAGTACTTC; CDR3aa: CASSEAPGLEQYF
d_gene: TRBD1; j_gene: TRBJ2-7; v_gene: TRBV30; abundance: few; CDR3nt: TGTGCCTGGAGCTTTGCGGGACAGGGCGCGAGGTACGAGCAGTACTTC; CDR3aa: CAWSFAGQGARYEQYF
d_gene: TRBD1; j_gene: TRBJ1-3; v_gene: TRBV28; abundance: -; CDR3nt: TGTGCCAGCAGTCCACCGGGACAGGGTGGAAACACCATATATTTT; CDR3aa: CASSPPGQGGNTIYF
d_gene: -; j_gene: TRBJ2-7; v_gene: TRBV11-2; abundance: -; CDR3nt: TGTGCCAGCAGCTTAGGTTCGGGAGCACCCTACGAGCAGTACTTC; CDR3aa: CASSLGSGAPYEQYF
d_gene: -; j_gene: TRBJ1-2; v_gene: TRBV15; abundance: -; CDR3nt: TGTGCCACCATCAAAGAGCGGGGATCCTATGGCTACACCTTC; CDR3aa: CATIKERGSYGYTF
d_gene: TRBD2; j_gene: TRBJ2-1; v_gene: TRBV19; abundance: -; CDR3nt: TGTGCCAGTAGCGACCGGGGACTAGCGGGGCCCCCTCACAATGAGCAGTTCTTC; CDR3aa: CASSDRGLAGPPHNEQFF
d_gene: -; j_gene: TRBJ1-6; v_gene: TRBV28; abundance: -; CDR3nt: TGTGCCAGCAGCCAAGGTGGGAGCTCCTATAATTCACCCCTCCACTTT; CDR3aa: CASSQGGSSYNSPLHF
d_gene: TRBD2; j_gene: TRBJ2-1; v_gene: TRBV27; abundance: few; CDR3nt: TGTGCCAGCAGTGGGGCCGGACTAGCGGGGAGCAATGAGCAGTTCTTC; CDR3aa: CASSGAGLAGSNEQFF
d_gene: -; j_gene: TRBJ2-5; v_gene: TRBV27; abundance: once; CDR3nt: TGTGCCAGCAGCGGGACGTGGGGGCAAGGGGAGACCCAGTACTTC; CDR3aa: CASSGTWGQGETQYF
d_gene: TRBD2; j_gene: TRBJ2-3; v_gene: TRBV5-1; abundance: -; CDR3nt: TGCGCCAGCAGCTCGGGCGGGGGTCGCACAGATACGCAGTATTTT; CDR3aa: CASSSGGGRTDTQYF
d_gene: TRBD1; j_gene: TRBJ1-6; v_gene: TRBV25-1; abundance: -; CDR3nt: TGTGCCAGCAGTGAAATCTACCAGGGGGCGAATTCACCCCTCCACTTT; CDR3aa: CASSEIYQGANSPLHF
d_gene: -; j_gene: TRBJ2-1; v_gene: TRBV7-7; abundance: few; CDR3nt: TGTGCTAGCAGTCCCCGGTTAGCGGCCGGGAATGAGCAGTTCTTC; CDR3aa: CASSPRLAAGNEQFF
d_gene: TRBD1; j_gene: TRBJ1-2; v_gene: TRBV19; abundance: -; CDR3nt: TGTGCCAGTAGAAGGACAGGAGAAAACTATGGCTACACCTTC; CDR3aa: CASRRTGENYGYTF
d_gene: -; j_gene: TRBJ1-5; v_gene: TRBV6-5; abundance: -; CDR3nt: TGTGCCAGCAATACCCGGGGGCAGCCCCAGCATTTT; CDR3aa: CASNTRGQPQHF
d_gene: TRBD2; j_gene: TRBJ2-1; v_gene: TRBV7-2; abundance: -; CDR3nt: TGTGCCAGCAGCCCCCCCGGGCTAGCGGGAGGTATTCGCAATGAGCAGTTCTTC; CDR3aa: CASSPPGLAGGIRNEQFF
d_gene: -; j_gene: TRBJ1-2; v_gene: TRBV7-2; abundance: -; CDR3nt: TGTGCCAGCAGCTTCGGCCTTGCGGGCTATGGCTACACCTTC; CDR3aa: CASSFGLAGYGYTF
d_gene: -; j_gene: TRBJ1-1; v_gene: TRBV11-2; abundance: -; CDR3nt: TGTGCCAGCAGCTTATTACTAAAAAACACTGAAGCTTTCTTT; CDR3aa: CASSLLLKNTEAFF
d_gene: -; j_gene: TRBJ1-1; v_gene: TRBV5-5; abundance: once; CDR3nt: TGTGCCAGCAGCACCCCGGACAGTTCGGGCACTGAAGCTTTCTTT; CDR3aa: CASSTPDSSGTEAFF
d_gene: -; j_gene: TRBJ2-7; v_gene: TRBV12-3/TRBV12-4; abundance: -; CDR3nt: TGTGCCAGCAGCGTAGTGTACGAGCAGTACTTC; CDR3aa: CASSVVYEQYF
d_gene: -; j_gene: TRBJ1-3; v_gene: TRBV9; abundance: -; CDR3nt: TGTGCCAGCAGCGCCGGGACTTCTGGAAACACCATATATTTT; CDR3aa: CASSAGTSGNTIYF
d_gene: TRBD1; j_gene: TRBJ1-1; v_gene: TRBV5-1; abundance: -; CDR3nt: TGCGCCAGCAGCTTTGGGACAGGGGGCAACATGAACACTGAAGCTTTCTTT; CDR3aa: CASSFGTGGNMNTEAFF
d_gene: TRBD1; j_gene: TRBJ1-4; v_gene: TRBV7-6; abundance: -; CDR3nt: TGTGCCAGCAGCTTAAACAGGGGAAATGAAAAACTGTTTTTT; CDR3aa: CASSLNRGNEKLFF
d_gene: -; j_gene: TRBJ2-2; v_gene: TRBV2; abundance: few; CDR3nt: TGTGCCAGCAGTGAAGTGAGGAACACCGGGGAGCTGTTTTTT; CDR3aa: CASSEVRNTGELFF
d_gene: -; j_gene: TRBJ2-7; v_gene: TRBV28; abundance: few; CDR3nt: TGTGCCAGCAGTTTCGGGATAGGGCCGAACTACGAGCAGTACTTC; CDR3aa: CASSFGIGPNYEQYF
d_gene: TRBD1; j_gene: TRBJ1-4; v_gene: TRBV2; abundance: few; CDR3nt: TGTGCCAGCACGAGCTTGGGACAGGCGAGACGTAATGAAAAACTGTTTTTT; CDR3aa: CASTSLGQARRNEKLFF
d_gene: -; j_gene: TRBJ2-2; v_gene: TRBV12-3/TRBV12-4; abundance: -; CDR3nt: TGTGCCAGCAGGCGACTAGACACCGGGGAGCTGTTTTTT; CDR3aa: CASRRLDTGELFF
d_gene: TRBD1; j_gene: TRBJ2-1; v_gene: TRBV25-1; abundance: -; CDR3nt: TGTGCCAGCAGGTCGGGACAGAGCTCCTACAATGAGCAGTTCTTC; CDR3aa: CASRSGQSSYNEQFF
d_gene: -; j_gene: TRBJ1-2; v_gene: TRBV7-8; abundance: -; CDR3nt: TGTGCCAGCAGCCCCCAGGCCACTACCGGGAGTGTCCTCTATGGCTACACCTTC; CDR3aa: CASSPQATTGSVLYGYTF
d_gene: -; j_gene: TRBJ2-3; v_gene: TRBV7-9; abundance: -; CDR3nt: TGTGCCAGCAGCCAACCCTTGACGGAGACTAGCACAGATACGCAGTATTTT; CDR3aa: CASSQPLTETSTDTQYF
d_gene: -; j_gene: TRBJ1-2; v_gene: TRBV20-1; abundance: -; CDR3nt: TGCAGTGCTAGTGCTCCGCTTGGCCGTACGGGGGTCAGGGCCAGGTATGGCTACACCTTC; CDR3aa: CSASAPLGRTGVRARYGYTF
d_gene: -; j_gene: TRBJ1-1; v_gene: TRBV7-2; abundance: once; CDR3nt: TGTGCCAGCAGGCTTGCAGGGAGGTCTGAAGCTTTCTTT; CDR3aa: CASRLAGRSEAFF
d_gene: -; j_gene: TRBJ2-7; v_gene: TRBV7-9; abundance: few; CDR3nt: TGTGCCAGCAGCCCCCGCACAGGTACCTACGAGCAGTACTTC; CDR3aa: CASSPRTGTYEQYF
d_gene: -; j_gene: TRBJ2-1; v_gene: TRBV7-6; abundance: -; CDR3nt: TGTGCCAGCAGCCCGAGTGAGTTCTTC; CDR3aa: CASSPSEFF
d_gene: TRBD2; j_gene: TRBJ2-3; v_gene: TRBV7-9; abundance: -; CDR3nt: TGTGCCAGCAGCCCGGGACTAGCGTTCACAGATACGCAGTATTTT; CDR3aa: CASSPGLAFTDTQYF
d_gene: TRBD2; j_gene: TRBJ2-5; v_gene: TRBV12-3/TRBV12-4; abundance: -; CDR3nt: TGTGCCAGCAGTCGGAGCGGGAGGGGAGCCCCGTACTTC; CDR3aa: CASSRSGRGAPYF
d_gene: -; j_gene: TRBJ2-5; v_gene: TRBV5-1; abundance: -; CDR3nt: TGCGCCAGCAGCTTGGAATCGCGCAGGGAAGAGACCCAGTACTTC; CDR3aa: CASSLESRREETQYF
d_gene: -; j_gene: TRBJ1-5; v_gene: TRBV5-1; abundance: few; CDR3nt: TGCGCCAGCAGCTTGACAGCCGGGGACAATCAGCCCCAGCATTTT; CDR3aa: CASSLTAGDNQPQHF
d_gene: TRBD1; j_gene: TRBJ2-7; v_gene: TRBV13; abundance: -; CDR3nt: TGTGCCAGCAGCTTCGACAGGGGCGAGCAGTACTTC; CDR3aa: CASSFDRGEQYF
d_gene: TRBD1; j_gene: TRBJ2-7; v_gene: TRBV2; abundance: -; CDR3nt: TGTGCCAGCAGCAGACAGGGTAACGAGCAGTACTTC; CDR3aa: CASSRQGNEQYF
d_gene: TRBD2; j_gene: TRBJ2-2; v_gene: TRBV9; abundance: -; CDR3nt: TGTGCCAGCACCCTGACTAGCGGGGGGCCGAACACCGGGGAGCTGTTTTTT; CDR3aa: CASTLTSGGPNTGELFF
d_gene: -; j_gene: TRBJ1-1; v_gene: TRBV19; abundance: -; CDR3nt: TGTGCCAGTAGTCCACTATCGACAGGAAACACTGAAGCTTTCTTT; CDR3aa: CASSPLSTGNTEAFF
d_gene: TRBD2; j_gene: TRBJ2-3; v_gene: TRBV18; abundance: -; CDR3nt: TGTGCCAGCTCACCAACTATTAGCGGGAGGACCACAGATACGCAGTATTTT; CDR3aa: CASSPTISGRTTDTQYF
d_gene: TRBD2; j_gene: TRBJ2-3; v_gene: TRBV10-3; abundance: -; CDR3nt: TGTGCCATCAGTGAGTCCCTAGCGGTAGATACGCAGTATTTT; CDR3aa: CAISESLAVDTQYF
d_gene: -; j_gene: TRBJ1-1; v_gene: TRBV6-1; abundance: -; CDR3nt: TGTGCCAGCAGTGAAAGAGGTGGAAGAATGAACACTGAAGCTTTCTTT; CDR3aa: CASSERGGRMNTEAFF
d_gene: -; j_gene: TRBJ2-7; v_gene: TRBV5-5; abundance: -; CDR3nt: TGTGCCAGCAACCCAAGACAGACCTACGAGCAGTACTTC; CDR3aa: CASNPRQTYEQYF
d_gene: TRBD2; j_gene: TRBJ2-1; v_gene: TRBV2; abundance: -; CDR3nt: TGTGCCAGCAGGTCACTAGCGGGGGCCCTCACTGAGCAGTTCTTC; CDR3aa: CASRSLAGALTEQFF
d_gene: -; j_gene: TRBJ2-7; v_gene: TRBV7-9; abundance: -; CDR3nt: TGTGCCAGCAGCTCTTCCGCAGTCGACTACGAGCAGTACTTC; CDR3aa: CASSSSAVDYEQYF
d_gene: TRBD1; j_gene: TRBJ2-3; v_gene: TRBV2; abundance: few; CDR3nt: TGTGCCAGCAGGCAGGGGGTGGGAGATACGCAGTATTTT; CDR3aa: CASRQGVGDTQYF